The 26 T cell receptor beta chains listed next were all sequenced from one sample in a study of spatial heterogeneity in lung cancer. Stated time point: sample taken at primary tumor resection. TCRdb independently ran MiXCR on the 5' RACE reads; one entry per CDR3 protein. The sample includes about 92,000 distinct CDR3 sequences, over 9.5% of them seen just once. Source: PBMCs, taken at surgery. The receptors here all came from a male donor with early-stage non-small cell lung cancer.

This clonotype appeared a few times. The V call is TRBV2, the J call TRBJ2-1; the D is unclear. V lost 2 bases and J 0 bases, leaving 5 bases between the germline ends. Germline assignment: CDR1 SNHLY and CDR2 FYNNEI. The CDR3 sequence is 14 residues long. CDR3 region: CASSELSSYNEQFF. The CDR3 nucleotides are TGTGCCAGCAGTGAACTGAGCTCCTACAATGAGCAGTTCTTC.

In this sample, this clonotype turned up many times. The rearrangement uses TRBV5-4 and TRBJ2-2; D is ambiguous. The CDR3 runs 15 residues. Trimming took off 1 base at V and 4 bases at J, with 11 bases between the two ends. The germline V gene has CDR1 SGHNT and CDR2 YYREEE (reference sequence). This CDR3 reads CASSLPDSGTGELFF. For the CDR3, the DNA is TGTGCCAGCAGCTTGCCAGACTCGGGCACCGGGGAGCTGTTTTTT.

CDR3 nucleotides: TGTGCCAGCTCAAAACGACCACCTGAACAGGGGAGGAGCACAGATACGCAGTATTTT. Its protein is CASSKRPPEQGRSTDTQYF. The chain is built from TRBV18 and TRBJ2-3; D is possibly TRBD1 (7 bases). Germline lookup yields CDR1 KGHSH and CDR2 LQKENI. The CDR3 totals 19 residues. V lost 5 bases, J lost 0 bases, and 24 bases lay in between. Looking up the rest from reference TRBV18 and TRBJ2-3 gives the full variable domain: NAGVMQNPRHLVRRRGQEARLRCSPMKGHSHVYWYRQLPEEGLKFMVYLQKENIIDESGMPKERFSAEFPKEGPSILRIQQVVRGDSAAYFCASSKRPPEQGRSTDTQYFGPGTRLTVL.

The table lists this clonotype with many counts. This chain links TRBV6-1 with TRBJ1-6, with D unclear. This CDR3 is built from 13 residues. From germline, CDR1 is MNHNS and CDR2 SASEGT. Trimming cost V 4 bases and J 5 bases, with 6 bases left between them. DNA of the CDR3: TGTGCCAGCAGTGTGGTGGATAATTCACCCCTCCACTTT. It codes for CASSVVDNSPLHF.

In its sample, this clonotype was seen many times. The rearrangement uses TRBV28 and TRBJ2-3, with D uncertain. The CDR3 extends over 12 amino acids. The germline CDR1 and CDR2 sequences are MDHEN and SYDVKM. V lost 8 bases, J lost 4 bases, and 10 bases lay in between. The CDR3 sequence: CASGLNPDTQYF. In DNA, the CDR3 is TGTGCCAGCGGCTTGAATCCAGATACGCAGTATTTT.

This clonotype was found a few times. This chain joins TRBV19 and TRBJ2-1; D perhaps matches TRBD2 (5 bases). V was clipped by 5 bases and J by 0 bases, with 14 bases between them. Germline V lookup: CDR1 LNHDA, CDR2 SQIVND (reference sequence). The CDR3 is made up of 16 amino acids. The CDR3 DNA reads as TGTGCCAGTAGTCCCTCGACGGGGAACTCCTACAATGAGCAGTTCTTC. It translates to CASSPSTGNSYNEQFF.

This clonotype was counted only a few times. An end of the junction does not agree with germline; a read error may underlie this. The V gene is TRBV4-3, the J gene TRBJ2-5, with 8 bases that match TRBD2. Germline values: CDR1 LGHNA, CDR2 YSLEER. The CDR3 runs 15 residues. Written as DNA, the CDR3 is TGCGCCAGCAGCCAAGAAGTCGGGGGGGCCGGTCTTAGGAAGTTC. It translates to CASSQEVGGAGLRKF.

In its sample, this clonotype was seen a few times. The chain combines TRBV7-9 with TRBJ2-1; D remains ambiguous. With 3 bases removed from V and 8 bases from J, the gap between germline ends came to 20 bases. CDR1 and CDR2 from the germline V gene are SEHNR and FQNEAQ (reference sequence). The CDR3 runs to 16 residues. Here the CDR3 reads CASSFRAYEGAHEQFF. The DNA for the CDR3 is TGTGCCAGCAGCTTCCGTGCTTACGAAGGCGCCCATGAGCAGTTCTTC.

The chain employs TRBV6-1 and TRBJ2-5; the match to TRBD2 covers 8 bases. V was pared by 6 bases and J by 4 bases, with 7 bases of the junction left unmatched. In germline, CDR1 is MNHNS, CDR2 SASEGT. There are 14 residues in the CDR3. The CDR3 DNA reads as TGTGCCAGCAGGACGAGCGGGGGTGGAGAGACCCAGTACTTC. Residues: CASRTSGGGETQYF.

This clonotype was seen a handful of times. The chain employs TRBV5-1 and TRBJ2-7; D not resolved. This CDR3 contains 14 residues. CDR1 SGHRS and CDR2 YFSETQ come from the germline V gene. Trimming removed 1 base at V and 6 bases at J, with 14 bases between. CDR3: CASSLPEPAAEQYF. In nucleotides, the CDR3 is TGCGCCAGCAGCTTGCCGGAGCCAGCAGCCGAGCAGTACTTC.

The chain combines TRBV18 with TRBJ1-4, with D maybe TRBD1 (6 bases). Germline V gene lookup returns CDR1 KGHSH and CDR2 LQKENI. The length of the CDR3 is 15 residues. Trimming left V 5 bases short and J 0 bases short, with 10 bases between. This chain's CDR3 is CASSSQGPTNEKLFF. The CDR3 DNA is TGTGCCAGCTCATCACAGGGACCAACTAATGAAAAACTGTTTTTT.

The chain employs TRBV12-3 or TRBV12-4 and TRBJ2-3; D unresolved. The CDR3 covers 14 residues. Between the trimmed V and J ends, which lost 5 bases and 0 bases, there was a span of 9 bases. The CDR3 sequence: CASSHISSTDTQYF. DNA for the CDR3: TGTGCCAGCAGTCATATATCTAGCACAGATACGCAGTATTTT.

This clonotype was detected only a few times. The V gene is TRBV7-6, the J gene TRBJ1-4, with D possibly matching TRBD1 (5 bases). Germline V CDR1 and CDR2: SGHVS, FNYEAQ. This CDR3 is 15 amino acids long. With 6 bases removed from V and 0 bases from J, the gap between germline ends came to 11 bases. In DNA, the CDR3 is TGTGCCAGCAGTCTAGAACAGGCAACTAATGAAAAACTGTTTTTT. It encodes CASSLEQATNEKLFF. Looking up the rest from reference TRBV7-6 and TRBJ1-4 gives the full variable domain: GAGVSQSPRYKVTKRGQDVALRCDPISGHVSLYWYRQALGQGPEFLTYFNYEAQQDKSGLPNDRFSAERPEGSISTLTIQRTEQRDSAMYRCASSLEQATNEKLFFGSGTQLSVL.

The gene calls are TRBV20-1 and TRBJ2-5; TRBD2 matches at 7 bases. Trimming took 0 bases from V and 1 from J; bases not matched to a gene: 5. The germline V gene has CDR1 DFQATT and CDR2 SNEGSKA (reference sequence). This CDR3 is built from 15 residues. CDR3 nucleotide sequence: TGCAGTGCTAGAGATCGGAGACTAGCCCAAGAGACCCAGTACTTC. Residues: CSARDRRLAQETQYF.

This clonotype has a count of ten or more. In DNA, the CDR3 is TGTGCCAGCGAACCGGACGGAACCTACGAGCAGTACTTC. Translated: CASEPDGTYEQYF. The chain uses TRBV3-1 and TRBJ2-7; D remains ambiguous. The CDR3 is made up of 13 amino acids. V was cut by 8 bases and J by 2 bases, with 13 bases left in between. Germline V gene sequence: CDR1 LGHDT, CDR2 YNNKEL (reference sequence).

V gene TRBV10-3 combines with J gene TRBJ1-3, with D possibly TRBD1 on 6 matching bases. CDR3 length: 16 amino acids. The V end was cut by 2 bases, the J end by 4 bases, with 15 bases between. Germline CDR1 is ENHRY and CDR2 is SYGVKD. The CDR3 DNA sequence: TGTGCCATCAGTGAGGCGAGCAGGGGAGCGGGAAACACCATATATTTT. Its translation: CAISEASRGAGNTIYF.

The genes are TRBV6-2 or TRBV6-3 and TRBJ2-7; TRBD1 agrees at 9 bases. CDR1 is MNHEY, CDR2 SVGEGT, per germline. The CDR3 runs 15 residues. The trim removed 6 bases at V and 2 bases at J, leaving 8 bases unmatched. The CDR3 sequence is CASRTPGQGAYEQYF. The CDR3 region has the DNA TGTGCCAGCAGAACCCCGGGACAGGGTGCCTACGAGCAGTACTTC.

The J gene is TRBJ2-7, the V gene TRBV12-3 or TRBV12-4; D is uncertain. The CDR3 runs to 14 residues. V shed 1 base and J shed 2 bases, with 9 bases lying between them. CDR3 sequence: CASSLGAGTYEQYF. In DNA form, the CDR3 reads TGTGCCAGCAGTTTAGGGGCTGGAACCTACGAGCAGTACTTC.

There are many counts of this clonotype. The chain combines TRBV6-2 or TRBV6-3 with TRBJ1-5; D is ambiguous. Deletions cut 5 bases from V and 3 bases from J, with 2 bases between. Germline V gives CDR1 MNHEY, CDR2 SVGEGT. This CDR3 comprises 11 residues. The CDR3 sequence: CASSDNQPQHF. The CDR3 nucleotides are TGTGCCAGCAGTGACAATCAGCCCCAGCATTTT.

There are many counts of this clonotype. The chain carries TRBV3-1 and TRBJ2-7, with D possibly being TRBD1 or TRBD2 (5 bases each). V was clipped by 4 bases and J by 3 bases, with 10 bases between them. CDR1 is LGHDT and CDR2 is YNNKEL in the germline V gene (reference sequence). This CDR3 is built from 13 residues. The CDR3 sequence: CASSPLGVYEQYF. CDR3 bases: TGTGCCAGCAGCCCCCTGGGGGTCTACGAGCAGTACTTC.

This clonotype occurred many times. This rearrangement joins TRBV5-1 to TRBJ2-2, with 8 bases aligning to TRBD1. J lost 5 bases, V lost 4 bases, and 7 bases had no gene match. In germline, CDR1 is SGHRS, CDR2 YFSETQ. The CDR3 is made up of 15 amino acids. The CDR3 DNA is TGCGCCAGCAGCCCTAGACAGGGGACGACCGGGGAGCTGTTTTTT. This codes for CASSPRQGTTGELFF.

There are a few counts of this clonotype. The V gene is TRBV10-3, the J gene TRBJ2-7, with TRBD1 matching over 10 bases. The V gene's germline CDR1 is ENHRY and CDR2 SYGVKD. V gave up 6 bases and J gave up 5 bases; unmatched junction bases: 4. This CDR3 comprises 13 residues. The CDR3 DNA is TGTGCCATCAGAGAGGGACAGGGGAACGAGCAGTACTTC. Translating gives CAIREGQGNEQYF.

A few counts support this clonotype. The chain links TRBV6-2 or TRBV6-3 to TRBJ2-2; 8 bases are shared with TRBD1. Germline V gene lookup returns CDR1 MNHEY and CDR2 SVGEGT. This CDR3 is built from 16 residues. Trimming took 6 bases from V and 0 from J; bases not matched to a gene: 6. For the CDR3, the DNA is TGTGCCAGCAGCTACGGGACAGGCTCGAACACCGGGGAGCTGTTTTTT. The encoded protein is CASSYGTGSNTGELFF.

This clonotype has just a few counts. This chain uses TRBV6-4 with TRBJ2-5; 8 bases align to TRBD1. Losses at the gene ends were 5 bases for V and 4 bases for J; bases not matched to a gene: 6. Germline V gives CDR1 MRHNA, CDR2 SNTAGT. The CDR3 is made up of 14 amino acids. The CDR3 DNA follows: TGTGCCAGCAGTAAAAGGACAGGGAGAGAGACCCAGTACTTC. Protein sequence: CASSKRTGRETQYF.

This clonotype was found many times. V is TRBV5-4 and J is TRBJ2-7; perhaps TRBD2 as D (5 bases). Germline-derived CDR1 and CDR2 are SGHNT and YYREEE (reference sequence). V was shortened by 0 bases and J by 3 bases, with 13 bases between the two germline ends. This CDR3 contains 15 residues. The CDR3 spells CASSLAGTEGYEQYF. DNA for the CDR3: TGTGCCAGCAGCTTGGCCGGAACAGAGGGCTACGAGCAGTACTTC.

This clonotype has at least ten counts. The chain employs TRBV9 and TRBJ2-6; tentative D call: TRBD1 (7 bases). This CDR3 is 19 amino acids long. CDR1 is SGDLS, CDR2 YYNGEE, per germline. V gave up 0 bases and J gave up 0 bases, with 16 bases separating them. CDR3 region: CASSVEGGRTGSGANVLTF. DNA of the CDR3: TGTGCCAGCAGCGTAGAGGGGGGCAGGACAGGCTCTGGGGCCAACGTCCTGACTTTC.